The entry below gives a single T cell receptor beta chain sequence along with its context. The data derive from a study of blood T cell repertoires in COVID-19. Assay: immunoSEQ multiplex PCR; the TCRdb copy retains only in-frame clones and omits some. The table includes fewer than 200,000 clones, 84% detected once. Sequencing was carried out using PBMCs or T cells enriched from blood (not recorded which). This receptor was identified in a woman in her twenties or thirties who had been exposed to COVID-19.

CDR3 DNA: TGTGCCAGCAGAGATGACAGTGTCAAAAAACTGTTTTTT. Translation gives CASRDDSVKKLFF. The chain employs TRBV12-3 or TRBV12-4 and TRBJ1-4, with D possibly being TRBD1 (5 bases). Trimming pared 6 bases from V and 9 bases from J, leaving 14 bases between. The CDR3 totals 13 residues.